This T cell receptor (beta chain) was recorded in a study of immune evolution from preneoplasia to lung adenocarcinoma. Resections took place in Japan or China from 2014 to 2017. Using immunoSEQ multiplex PCR, the repertoire was profiled, and TCRdb retains in-frame clones only, with some absent. The sample includes a few thousand clones, roughly 80% seen only once; the top ten take around 8.8%. With respect to this clone: Its antigen remains unidentified.

V was clipped by 0 bases and J by 3 bases, with 0 bases between them. The CDR3 contains 11 residues. The germline V gene encodes CDR1 SGHAT and CDR2 FQNNGV. Study-wide findings and caveats: Later-stage lesions appeared to have more T cells, more diversity, less clonality. Top clone frequencies peaked in normal lung, apparently declining through invasive adenocarcinoma.

The sequence derives from a person between 70 and 80 years old with lung adenocarcinoma. Sequenced: FFPE adjacent normal lung tissue. The rearrangement links TRBV11-2 to TRBJ2-7; no clear D gene. The CDR3 reads CASSLDYEQYF. CDR3 DNA sequence: TGTGCCAGCAGCTTAGACTACGAGCAGTACTTC. Full variable domain (remainder filled in from reference TRBV11-2 and TRBJ2-7): EAGVAQSPRYKIIEKRQSVAFWCNPISGHATLYWYQQILGQGPKLLIQFQNNGVVDDSQLPKDRFSAERLKGVDSTLKIQPAKLEDSAVYLCASSLDYEQYFGPGTRLTVT.